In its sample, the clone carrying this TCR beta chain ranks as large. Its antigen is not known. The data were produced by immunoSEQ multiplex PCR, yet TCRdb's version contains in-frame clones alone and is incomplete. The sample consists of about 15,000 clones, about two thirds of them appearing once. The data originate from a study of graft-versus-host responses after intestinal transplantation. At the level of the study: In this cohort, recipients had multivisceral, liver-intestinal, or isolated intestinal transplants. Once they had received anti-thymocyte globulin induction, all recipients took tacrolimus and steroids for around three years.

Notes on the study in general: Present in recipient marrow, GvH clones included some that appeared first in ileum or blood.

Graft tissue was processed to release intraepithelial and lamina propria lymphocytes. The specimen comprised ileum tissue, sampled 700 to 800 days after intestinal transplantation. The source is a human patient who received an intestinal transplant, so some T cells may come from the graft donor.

The CDR3 sequence is CASSEVGAGELFF. DNA of the CDR3: TGTGCCAGCAGTGAAGTGGGAGCCGGGGAGCTGTTTTTT. The chain links TRBV6-1 to TRBJ2-2, with D possibly being TRBD2 (5 bases). V lost 1 base and J lost 6, with 6 bases in between. The CDR3 loop spans 13 amino acids. The germline V gene has CDR1 MNHNS and CDR2 SASEGT.